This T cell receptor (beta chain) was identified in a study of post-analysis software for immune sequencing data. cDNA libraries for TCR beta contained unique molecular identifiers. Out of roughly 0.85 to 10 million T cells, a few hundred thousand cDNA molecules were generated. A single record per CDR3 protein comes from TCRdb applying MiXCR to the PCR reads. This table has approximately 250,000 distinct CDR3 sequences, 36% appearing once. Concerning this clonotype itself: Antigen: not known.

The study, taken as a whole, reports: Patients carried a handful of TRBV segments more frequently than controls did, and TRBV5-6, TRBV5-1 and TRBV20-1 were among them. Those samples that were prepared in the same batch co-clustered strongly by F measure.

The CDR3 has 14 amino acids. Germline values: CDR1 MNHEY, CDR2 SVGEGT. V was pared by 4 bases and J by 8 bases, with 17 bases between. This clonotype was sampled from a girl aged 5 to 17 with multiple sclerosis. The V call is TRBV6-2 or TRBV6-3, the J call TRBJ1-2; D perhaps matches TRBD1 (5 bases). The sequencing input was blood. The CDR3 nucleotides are TGTGCCAGCAGTTCAGGCGGCCGTCGGGGGGGCTACACCTTC. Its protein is CASSSGGRRGGYTF.